Given below is one T cell receptor beta chain in context. The data were taken from a study of blood T cell repertoires in COVID-19. Study background: Acute and convalescent COVID-19 samples came from the United States, Italy and Spain. PBMCs, B-cell-depleted T cells, or T cells provided the cDNA or gDNA that made up the material.

The CDR3 sequence is 13 residues long. The V end lost 4 bases, the J end lost 3 bases, and 9 bases lay between the germline ends. Per germline, CDR1 SGHRS and CDR2 YFSETQ. Sequencing was performed with immunoSEQ multiplex PCR; in TCRdb, only in-frame clones are kept and a portion is missing. The data show some 150,000 clones, roughly 90% seen once. The chain uses TRBV5-1 and TRBJ2-3, with D hard to call. The sequenced material came from peripheral blood. The TCR originated in a woman aged 45-60 years with acute or convalescent COVID-19. DNA for the CDR3: TGCGCCAGCAGCCCGTCAGCGACAGATACGCAGTATTTT. Translated: CASSPSATDTQYF.